This TCR beta chain was identified in a study of blood T cell repertoires in COVID-19. Across the study: Sites in the United States, Italy and Spain provided acute and convalescent COVID-19 samples. PBMCs, B-cell-depleted T cells, or T cells provided the cDNA or gDNA that made up the material.

The CDR3 spans 15 residues. Germline CDR1 and CDR2: LGHNA and YNFKEQ. V was pared by 4 bases and J by 8 bases, with 8 bases of the junction left unmatched. Libraries were prepared by immunoSEQ multiplex PCR; TCRdb keeps only in-frame clonotypes and omits some of them. Among about 270,000 clones, about 85% were seen once, and the ten largest hold 4% to 5%. The chain has TRBV4-2 and TRBJ2-1, with 10 bases lining up with TRBD2. This TCR derives from a woman aged 50 to 60 with active or convalescent COVID-19. Sequenced input: peripheral blood. This chain's CDR3 is CASSPAEREGDEQFF. CDR3 DNA: TGTGCCAGCAGCCCCGCAGAGCGGGAGGGCGATGAGCAGTTCTTC.